A single TCR beta chain is shown here with its context. Antigen specificity is unknown. This sample is drawn from a study of T-cell memory formation after mild COVID-19. 5'RACE primed from the constant segment yielded TCR alpha and TCR beta cDNA libraries bearing sample barcodes and UMIs. TCRdb analysed the 5' RACE reads with MiXCR anew, one entry per CDR3 protein. The table shows 550,000 to 650,000 distinct CDR3 sequences, with 15% to 20% occurring only once. Overall study findings and caveats: Pre-infection memory contained some responding clones, which suggested that cross-reactive memory had joined.

V shed 2 bases, J shed 2 bases, and the junction held 7 bases outside the gene matches. There are 16 residues in the CDR3. CDR1 and CDR2 (germline): SGHDN, FVKESK. Sequencing used PBMCs or a T cell subset sorted from them (not recorded which). The sequence came from an adult woman who had mild COVID-19 (a few samples of this study predate the infection). Cell type and time point are not known. This chain connects TRBV14 to TRBJ2-7; TRBD1 matches at 9 bases. The CDR3 protein is CASSQHLGQGPYEQYF. CDR3 nucleotides: TGTGCCAGCAGCCAACACCTGGGACAGGGCCCCTACGAGCAGTACTTC.